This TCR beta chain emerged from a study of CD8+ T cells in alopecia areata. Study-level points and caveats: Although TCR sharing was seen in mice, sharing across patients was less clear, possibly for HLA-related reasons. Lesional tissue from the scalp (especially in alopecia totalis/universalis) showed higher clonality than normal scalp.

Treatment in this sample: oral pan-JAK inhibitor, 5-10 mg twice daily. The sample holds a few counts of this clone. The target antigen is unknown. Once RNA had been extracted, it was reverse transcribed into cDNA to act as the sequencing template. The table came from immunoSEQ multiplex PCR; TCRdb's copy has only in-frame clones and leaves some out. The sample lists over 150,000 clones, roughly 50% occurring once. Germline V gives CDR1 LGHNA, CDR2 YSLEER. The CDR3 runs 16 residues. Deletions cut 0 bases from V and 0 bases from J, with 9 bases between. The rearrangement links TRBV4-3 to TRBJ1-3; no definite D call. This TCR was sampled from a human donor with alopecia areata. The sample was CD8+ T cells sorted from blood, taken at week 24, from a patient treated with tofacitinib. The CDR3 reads CASSQDWASSGNTIYF. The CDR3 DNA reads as TGCGCCAGCAGCCAAGATTGGGCCAGCTCTGGAAACACCATATATTTT.